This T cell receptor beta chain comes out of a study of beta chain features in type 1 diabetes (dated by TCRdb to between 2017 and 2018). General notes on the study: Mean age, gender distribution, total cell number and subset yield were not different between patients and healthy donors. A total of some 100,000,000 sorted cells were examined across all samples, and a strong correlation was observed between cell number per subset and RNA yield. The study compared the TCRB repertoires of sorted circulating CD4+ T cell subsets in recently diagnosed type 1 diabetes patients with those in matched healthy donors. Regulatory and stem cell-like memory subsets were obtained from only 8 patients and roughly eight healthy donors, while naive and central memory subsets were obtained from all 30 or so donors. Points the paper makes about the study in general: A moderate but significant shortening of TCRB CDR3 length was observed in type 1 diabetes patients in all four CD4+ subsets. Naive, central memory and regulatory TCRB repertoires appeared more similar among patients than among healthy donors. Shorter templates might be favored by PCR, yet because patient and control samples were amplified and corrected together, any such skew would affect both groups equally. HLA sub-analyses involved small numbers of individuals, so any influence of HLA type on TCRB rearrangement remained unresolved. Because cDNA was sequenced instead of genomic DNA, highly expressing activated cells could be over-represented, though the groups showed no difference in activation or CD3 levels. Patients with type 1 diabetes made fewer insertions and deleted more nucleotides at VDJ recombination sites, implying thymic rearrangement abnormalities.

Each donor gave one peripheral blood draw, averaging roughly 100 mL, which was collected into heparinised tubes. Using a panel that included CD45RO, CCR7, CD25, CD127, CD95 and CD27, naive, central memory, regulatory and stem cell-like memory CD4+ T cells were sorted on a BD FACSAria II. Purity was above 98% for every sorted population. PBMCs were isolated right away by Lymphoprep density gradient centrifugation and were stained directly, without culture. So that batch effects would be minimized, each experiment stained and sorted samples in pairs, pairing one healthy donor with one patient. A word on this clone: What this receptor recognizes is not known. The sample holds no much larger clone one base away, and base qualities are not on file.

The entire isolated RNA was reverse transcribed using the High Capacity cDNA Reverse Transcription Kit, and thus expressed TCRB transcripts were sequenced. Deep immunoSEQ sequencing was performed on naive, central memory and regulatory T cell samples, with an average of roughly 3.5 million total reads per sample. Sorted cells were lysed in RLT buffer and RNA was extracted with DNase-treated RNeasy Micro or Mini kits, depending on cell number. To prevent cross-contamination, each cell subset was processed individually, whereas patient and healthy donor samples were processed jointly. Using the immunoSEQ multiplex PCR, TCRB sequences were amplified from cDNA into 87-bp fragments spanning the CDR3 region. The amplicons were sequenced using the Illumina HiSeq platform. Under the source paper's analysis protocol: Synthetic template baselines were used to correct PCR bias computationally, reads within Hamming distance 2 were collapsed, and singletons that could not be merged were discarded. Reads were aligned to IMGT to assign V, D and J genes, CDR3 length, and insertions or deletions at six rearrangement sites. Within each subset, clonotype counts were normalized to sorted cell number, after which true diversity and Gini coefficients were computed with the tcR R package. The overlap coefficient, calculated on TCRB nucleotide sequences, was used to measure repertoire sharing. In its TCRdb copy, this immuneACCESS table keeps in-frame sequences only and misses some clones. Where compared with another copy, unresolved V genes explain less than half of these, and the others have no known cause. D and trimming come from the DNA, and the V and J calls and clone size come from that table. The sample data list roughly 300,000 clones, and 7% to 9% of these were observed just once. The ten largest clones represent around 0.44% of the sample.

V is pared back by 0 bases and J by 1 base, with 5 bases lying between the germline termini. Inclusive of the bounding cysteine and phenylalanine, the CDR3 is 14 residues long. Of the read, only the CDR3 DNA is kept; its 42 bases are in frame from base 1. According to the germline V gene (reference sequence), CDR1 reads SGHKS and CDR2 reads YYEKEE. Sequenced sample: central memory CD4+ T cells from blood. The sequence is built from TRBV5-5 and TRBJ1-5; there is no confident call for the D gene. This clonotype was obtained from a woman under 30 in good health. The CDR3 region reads CASSLERSNQPQHF. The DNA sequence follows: TGTGCCAGCAGCTTGGAACGCAGCAATCAGCCCCAGCATTTT.